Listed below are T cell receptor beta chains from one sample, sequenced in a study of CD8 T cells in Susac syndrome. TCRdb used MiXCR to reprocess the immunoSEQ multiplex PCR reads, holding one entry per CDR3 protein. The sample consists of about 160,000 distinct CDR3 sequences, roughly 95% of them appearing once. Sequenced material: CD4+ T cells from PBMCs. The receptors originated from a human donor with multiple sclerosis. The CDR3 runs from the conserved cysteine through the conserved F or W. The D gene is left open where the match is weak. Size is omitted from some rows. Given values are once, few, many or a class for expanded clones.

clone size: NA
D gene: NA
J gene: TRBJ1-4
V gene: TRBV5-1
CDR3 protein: CASSSDGNEKLFF
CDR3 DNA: TGCGCCAGCAGCTCGGACGGTAATGAAAAACTGTTTTTT

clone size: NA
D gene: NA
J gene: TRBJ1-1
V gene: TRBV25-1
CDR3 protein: CASSEWGDRRSAFF
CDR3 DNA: TGTGCCAGCAGTGAATGGGGAGACAGGCGTTCTGCTTTCTTT

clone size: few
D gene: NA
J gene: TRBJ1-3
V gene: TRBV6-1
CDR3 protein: CASRARYSGNPGLASGNTIYF
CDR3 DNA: TGTGCCAGCAGGGCCAGGTATTCGGGTAACCCAGGGTTGGCCTCTGGAAACACCATATATTTT

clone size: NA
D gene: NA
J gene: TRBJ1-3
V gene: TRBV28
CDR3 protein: CASNEGFGPRSGNTIYF
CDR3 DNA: TGTGCCAGCAACGAGGGCTTTGGGCCGAGGTCTGGAAACACCATATATTTT

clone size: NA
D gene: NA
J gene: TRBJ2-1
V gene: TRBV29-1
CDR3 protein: CSVYSGSWGEQFF
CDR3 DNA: TGCAGCGTCTACTCCGGGTCCTGGGGTGAGCAGTTCTTC

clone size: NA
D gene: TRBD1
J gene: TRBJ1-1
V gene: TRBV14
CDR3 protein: CASSQDQDRGLSTEAFF
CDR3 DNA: TGTGCCAGCAGCCAAGATCAGGACAGGGGGCTGAGCACTGAAGCTTTCTTT

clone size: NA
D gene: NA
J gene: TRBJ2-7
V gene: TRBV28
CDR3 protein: CASRASSYEQYF
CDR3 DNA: TGTGCCAGCAGGGCGAGCTCCTACGAGCAGTACTTC

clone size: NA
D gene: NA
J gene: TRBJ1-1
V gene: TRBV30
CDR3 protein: CAWSVRERTEAFF
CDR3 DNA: TGTGCCTGGAGTGTACGGGAGAGAACTGAAGCTTTCTTT

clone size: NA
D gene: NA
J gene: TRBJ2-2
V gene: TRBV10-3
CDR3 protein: CAITTGGGDTGELFF
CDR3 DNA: TGTGCCATCACAACAGGAGGAGGAGACACCGGGGAGCTGTTTTTT

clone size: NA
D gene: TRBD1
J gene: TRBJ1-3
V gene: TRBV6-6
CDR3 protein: CASSYRDRGEGTIYF
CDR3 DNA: TGTGCCAGCAGTTACCGGGACAGAGGGGAAGGCACCATATATTTT

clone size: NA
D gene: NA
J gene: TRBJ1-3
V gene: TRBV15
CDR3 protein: CATSRDRNTIYF
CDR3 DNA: TGTGCCACCAGCCGTGATAGAAACACCATATATTTT

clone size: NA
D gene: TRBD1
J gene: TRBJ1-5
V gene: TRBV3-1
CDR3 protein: CASSLGQASVAQHF
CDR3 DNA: TGTGCCAGCAGCCTCGGACAGGCTAGCGTGGCCCAGCATTTT

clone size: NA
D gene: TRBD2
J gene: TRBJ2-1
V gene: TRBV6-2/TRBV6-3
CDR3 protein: CASQRAASGRTYNEQFF
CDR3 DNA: TGTGCCAGCCAAAGAGCCGCTAGCGGGAGAACCTACAATGAGCAGTTCTTC

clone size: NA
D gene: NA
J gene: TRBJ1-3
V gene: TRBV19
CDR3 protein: CASSITPRTGNTIYF
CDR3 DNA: TGTGCCAGTAGTATAACGCCGAGAACTGGAAACACCATATATTTT

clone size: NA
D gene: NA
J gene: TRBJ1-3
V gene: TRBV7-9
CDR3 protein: CASSLRTDSGNTIYF
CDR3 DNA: TGTGCCAGCAGCTTAAGGACCGACTCTGGAAACACCATATATTTT

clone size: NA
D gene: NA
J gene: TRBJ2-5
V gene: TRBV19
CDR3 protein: CASSALSAGETQYF
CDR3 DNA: TGTGCCAGTAGTGCCCTCTCGGCGGGGGAGACCCAGTACTTC

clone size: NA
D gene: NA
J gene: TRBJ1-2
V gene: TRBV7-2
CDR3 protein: CASSFIVRGGGYTF
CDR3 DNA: TGTGCCAGCAGCTTCATTGTGCGGGGTGGGGGCTACACCTTC

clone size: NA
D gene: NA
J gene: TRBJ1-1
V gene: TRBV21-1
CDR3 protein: CATVGTEAFF
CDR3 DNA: TGTGCCACTGTGGGGACTGAAGCTTTCTTT

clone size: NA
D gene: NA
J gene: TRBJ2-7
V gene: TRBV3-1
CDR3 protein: CASSLTQGGEQYF
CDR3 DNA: TGTGCCAGCAGCCTGACACAAGGGGGGGAGCAGTACTTC

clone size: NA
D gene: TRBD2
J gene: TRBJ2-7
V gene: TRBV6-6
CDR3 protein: CASSPSSGTYEQYF
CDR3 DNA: TGTGCCAGCAGTCCATCTAGCGGGACCTACGAGCAGTACTTC

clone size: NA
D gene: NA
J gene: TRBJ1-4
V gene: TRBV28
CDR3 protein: CASSLKDAATNEKLFF
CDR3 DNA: TGTGCCAGCAGTTTAAAGGACGCCGCAACTAATGAAAAACTGTTTTTT

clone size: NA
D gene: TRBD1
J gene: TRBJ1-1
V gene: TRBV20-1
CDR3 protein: CSALGQGVAMNTEAFF
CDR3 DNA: TGCAGTGCGCTGGGACAGGGGGTAGCCATGAACACTGAAGCTTTCTTT

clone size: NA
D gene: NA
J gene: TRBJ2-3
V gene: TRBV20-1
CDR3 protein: CSASLAEGRADTQYF
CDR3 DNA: TGCAGTGCTAGTTTGGCGGAGGGCCGCGCAGATACGCAGTATTTT

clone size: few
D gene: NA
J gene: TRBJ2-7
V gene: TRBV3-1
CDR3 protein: CASSQAGTYSYEQYF
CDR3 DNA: TGTGCCAGCAGCCAAGCCGGGACTTACTCCTACGAGCAGTACTTC

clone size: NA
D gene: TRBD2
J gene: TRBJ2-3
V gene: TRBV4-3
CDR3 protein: CASSQVAGVDTQYF
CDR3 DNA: TGCGCCAGCAGCCAAGTAGCGGGAGTTGATACGCAGTATTTT

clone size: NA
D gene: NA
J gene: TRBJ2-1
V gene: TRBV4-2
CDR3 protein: CASSQDLHPGNEQFF
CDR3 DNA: TGTGCCAGCAGCCAAGATTTACATCCAGGCAATGAGCAGTTCTTC

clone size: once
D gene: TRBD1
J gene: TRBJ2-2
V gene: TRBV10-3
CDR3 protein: CAITGGEGVTGELFF
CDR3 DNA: TGTGCCATCACAGGGGGCGAGGGTGTCACCGGGGAGCTGTTTTTT

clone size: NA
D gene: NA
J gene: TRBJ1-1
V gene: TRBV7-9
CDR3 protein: CASSPSGVNTEAFF
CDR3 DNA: TGTGCCAGCAGCCCTAGTGGGGTGAACACTGAAGCTTTCTTT

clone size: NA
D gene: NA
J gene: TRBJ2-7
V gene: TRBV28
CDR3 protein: CASSLPGTLSYEQYF
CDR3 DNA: TGTGCCAGCAGTTTACCCGGGACACTTTCCTACGAGCAGTACTTC

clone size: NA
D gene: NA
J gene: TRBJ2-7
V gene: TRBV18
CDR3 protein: CASSPPATYEQYF
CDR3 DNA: TGTGCCAGCTCACCACCCGCGACCTACGAGCAGTACTTC

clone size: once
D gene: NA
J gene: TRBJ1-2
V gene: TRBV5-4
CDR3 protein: CASSGPGQNNYGYTF
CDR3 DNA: TGTGCCAGCAGCGGGCCCGGACAGAATAACTATGGCTACACCTTC

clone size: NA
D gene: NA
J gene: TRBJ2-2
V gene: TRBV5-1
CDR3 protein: CASRPGASNTGELFF
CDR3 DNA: TGCGCCAGCAGGCCAGGGGCCTCGAACACCGGGGAGCTGTTTTTT

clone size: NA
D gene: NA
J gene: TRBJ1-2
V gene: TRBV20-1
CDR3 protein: CSLPGGYGYTF
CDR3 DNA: TGCAGTCTACCAGGCGGATATGGCTACACCTTC

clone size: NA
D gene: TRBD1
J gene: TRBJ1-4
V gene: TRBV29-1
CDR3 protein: CSAPGQGGEKLFF
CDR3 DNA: TGCAGCGCCCCGGGACAGGGAGGTGAAAAACTGTTTTTT

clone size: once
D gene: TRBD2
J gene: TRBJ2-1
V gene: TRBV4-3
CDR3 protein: CASSLTSGSLPYNEQFF
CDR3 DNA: TGCGCCAGCAGCCTGACTAGCGGGAGTCTCCCCTACAATGAGCAGTTCTTC

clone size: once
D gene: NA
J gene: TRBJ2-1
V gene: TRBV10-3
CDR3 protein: CAISRGGLSNNEQFF
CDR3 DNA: TGTGCCATCAGTAGGGGCGGCCTAAGCAACAATGAGCAGTTCTTC

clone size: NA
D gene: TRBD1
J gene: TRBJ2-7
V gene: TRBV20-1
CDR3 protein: CSAMGDRDFYEQYF
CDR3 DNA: TGCAGTGCCATGGGGGACAGGGATTTTTACGAGCAGTACTTC

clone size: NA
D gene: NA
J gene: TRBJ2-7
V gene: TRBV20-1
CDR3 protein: CSASAGWDTRYEQYF
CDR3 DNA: TGCAGTGCCAGTGCCGGTTGGGACACCCGCTACGAGCAGTACTTC

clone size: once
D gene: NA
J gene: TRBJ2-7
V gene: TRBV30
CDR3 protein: CAWSVGITPYEQYF
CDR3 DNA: TGTGCCTGGAGTGTCGGGATTACCCCCTACGAGCAGTACTTC

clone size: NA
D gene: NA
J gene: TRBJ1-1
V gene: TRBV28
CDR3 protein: CAIRRGMNTEAFF
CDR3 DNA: TGTGCCATCCGAAGGGGTATGAACACTGAAGCTTTCTTT

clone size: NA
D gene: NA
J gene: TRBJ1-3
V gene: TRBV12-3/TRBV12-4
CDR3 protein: CASSLNPLGGNTIYF
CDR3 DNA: TGTGCCAGCAGCCTAAACCCCTTAGGAGGGAACACCATATATTTT

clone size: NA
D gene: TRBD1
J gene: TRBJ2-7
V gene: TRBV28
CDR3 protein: CASSGTVWEQYF
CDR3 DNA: TGTGCCAGCAGTGGGACAGTTTGGGAGCAGTACTTC

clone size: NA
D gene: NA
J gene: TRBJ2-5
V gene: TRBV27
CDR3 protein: CASSLSRARKTQYF
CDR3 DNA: TGTGCCAGCAGTTTATCGAGGGCTAGGAAGACCCAGTACTTC

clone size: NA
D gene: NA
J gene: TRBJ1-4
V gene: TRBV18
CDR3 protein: CASSPGQRSEKLFF
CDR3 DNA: TGTGCCAGCTCACCAGGACAGAGAAGTGAAAAACTGTTTTTT

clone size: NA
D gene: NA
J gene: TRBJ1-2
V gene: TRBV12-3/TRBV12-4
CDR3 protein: CASSPDYGYTF
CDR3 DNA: TGTGCCAGCAGTCCCGACTATGGCTACACCTTC

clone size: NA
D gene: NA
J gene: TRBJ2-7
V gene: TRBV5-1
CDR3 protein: CASSLEAITEQYF
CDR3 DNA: TGCGCCAGCAGCTTGGAAGCGATAACCGAGCAGTACTTC

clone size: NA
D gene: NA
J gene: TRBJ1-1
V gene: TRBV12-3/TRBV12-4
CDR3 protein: CASSSQSWATEAFF
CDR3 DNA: TGTGCCAGCAGCTCACAGTCTTGGGCCACTGAAGCTTTCTTT

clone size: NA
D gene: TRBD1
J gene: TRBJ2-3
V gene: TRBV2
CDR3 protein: CAIQSGTVTDTQYF
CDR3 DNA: TGTGCCATCCAGTCCGGGACAGTCACAGATACGCAGTATTTT

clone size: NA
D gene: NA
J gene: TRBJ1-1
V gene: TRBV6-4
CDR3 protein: CASSGKLNTEAFF
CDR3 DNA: TGTGCCAGCAGTGGTAAGCTGAACACTGAAGCTTTCTTT

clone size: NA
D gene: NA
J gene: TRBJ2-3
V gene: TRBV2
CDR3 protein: CASSKPADTQYF
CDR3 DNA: TGTGCCAGCAGCAAACCAGCGGATACGCAGTATTTT